The 8 T cell receptor beta chains below all came from one sample that was sequenced in a study of blood T cell dynamics during melanoma immunotherapy. The table came from immunoSEQ multiplex PCR; TCRdb's copy has only in-frame clones and leaves some out. The sample consists of 4,000 to 5,000 clones, just over 95% of them appearing once. Time point defined: pre-treatment baseline. The sequencing here drew on effector memory CD8+ T cells from blood, taken from a patient treated with checkpoint blockade. These TCRs come from a human donor with melanoma.

The V gene is TRBV28, the J gene TRBJ2-2, with TRBD2 as a possible D gene (5 bases). CDR1 and CDR2 (germline): MDHEN, SYDVKM. Trimming took 3 bases from V and 4 from J, leaving 9 bases between them. This CDR3 has 14 residues. The CDR3, as DNA: TGTGCCAGCAGTTTGACGGGAATCACCGGGGAGCTGTTTTTT. It codes for CASSLTGITGELFF.

The genes are TRBV5-5 and TRBJ2-7; tentative D call: TRBD1 (6 bases). The CDR3 totals 14 residues. The germline CDR1 and CDR2 sequences are SGHKS and YYEKEE (reference sequence). V was clipped by 0 bases and J by 1 base, with 8 bases between them. The CDR3 sequence is CASSLGRGSYEQYF. CDR3 in DNA: TGTGCCAGCAGCTTGGGCAGGGGATCCTACGAGCAGTACTTC.

The chain recombines TRBV27 with TRBJ1-1; D is uncertain. CDR1 and CDR2 (germline): MNHEY, SMNVEV (reference sequence). There are 12 residues in the CDR3. V lost 5 bases, J lost 8 bases, and 12 bases lay in between. The CDR3 loop is CASSIRGGEAFF. DNA of the CDR3: TGTGCCAGCAGTATCCGGGGAGGAGAAGCTTTCTTT.

The chain is built from TRBV15 and TRBJ2-7; TRBD1 is a possible D gene (6 bases). Per the germline V gene, CDR1 is LNHNV and CDR2 is YYDKDF (reference sequence). V lost 1 base to trimming and J lost 2 bases, with 12 bases between them. The CDR3 is 15 residues long. CDR3 in DNA: TGTGCCACCAGCAGAGTCAGGGGATCAGCCTACGAGCAGTACTTC. Translation: CATSRVRGSAYEQYF.

The chain employs TRBV7-8 and TRBJ2-1; D not resolved. CDR1 SGHVS and CDR2 FQNEAQ come from the germline V gene. The CDR3 is 14 residues long. V lost 2 bases and J 7 bases, leaving 12 bases between the germline ends. Here the CDR3 reads CASSLPTGGNEQFF. The CDR3 region has the DNA TGTGCCAGCAGCTTACCCACCGGTGGAAATGAGCAGTTCTTC.

This clone was observed once. The V gene is TRBV5-8, the J gene TRBJ2-7, with no clear D. The germline CDR1 and CDR2 sequences are SGHTS and YDEGEE. The CDR3 loop spans 15 amino acids. Trimming pared 2 bases from V and 0 bases from J, leaving 12 bases between. CDR3: CASSFIRLSSYEQYF. The CDR3 DNA sequence: TGTGCCAGCAGCTTTATCAGGCTTAGCTCCTACGAGCAGTACTTC. Based on the CDR3 plus reference TRBV5-8 and TRBJ2-7, the full variable domain is EAGVTQSPTHLIKTRGQQATLRCSPISGHTSVYWYQQALGLGLQFLLWYDEGEERNRGNFPPRFSGRQFPNYSSELNVNALELEDSALYLCASSFIRLSSYEQYFGPGTRLTVT.

The chain couples TRBV18 to TRBJ2-5; the D call may be TRBD1 or TRBD2 (5 bases each). V shed 4 bases and J shed 4 bases, with 13 bases lying between them. Germline CDR1 KGHSH, CDR2 LQKENI. The CDR3 has 14 amino acids. This CDR3 reads CASSLRDQGETQYF. The CDR3 DNA reads TGTGCCAGCTCACTCAGGGACCAGGGAGAGACCCAGTACTTC.

This chain links TRBV27 with TRBJ2-1, with TRBD2 matching over 7 bases. J lost 7 bases, V lost 4 bases, and 10 bases had no gene match. CDR1 and CDR2 from the germline V gene are MNHEY and SMNVEV (reference sequence). This CDR3 comprises 15 residues. The CDR3 DNA follows: TGTGCCAGCAGTTCCCCGAGCGGGGACCTTAATGAGCAGTTCTTC. It encodes CASSSPSGDLNEQFF.